This T cell receptor (beta chain) was captured by sequencing in a study of blood T cell repertoires in COVID-19. Overall study context: The cDNA or gDNA used as material had been derived from T cells, B-cell-depleted T cells, or PBMCs.

CDR1 and CDR2 from the germline V gene are LNHDA and SQIVND (reference sequence). Between the trimmed V and J ends, which lost 1 base and 1 base, there was a span of 10 bases. CDR3 length: 15 residues. The assay was immunoSEQ multiplex PCR, and TCRdb's table has in-frame clones only and misses some. The table has around 170,000 clones, 65% to 90% seen once. V usage is TRBV19 and J usage is TRBJ1-1; D unresolved. This clonotype originated in a human donor in a cohort sampled during active COVID-19. Sequencing was carried out using peripheral blood. CDR3 DNA: TGTGCCAGTAGTATAGGTTCCCGGGGGAACACTGAAGCTTTCTTT. Residues: CASSIGSRGNTEAFF.